The present T cell receptor (beta chain) was sequenced within a study of T cell responses to AZD1222 COVID-19 vaccine. TCRdb's copy holds only in-frame clones and misses some; the assay was immunoSEQ multiplex PCR. The sample includes approximately 150,000 clones, 80% to 95% of them seen just once. General study findings and limits: At 160-218 and 743-854, vaccine-associated CD4 TCRs were dominant, and they spanned spike.

Comments on this clone: Its target is unknown.

This TCR was sampled from an adult in good health. This sample comprised peripheral blood, obtained on day 0 of AZD1222 vaccination.

The CDR3 DNA sequence: TGTGCCAGCAGTTACTCGCTGGGATACGGGGGGGCCGACCAAGAGACCCAGTACTTC. Its translation is CASSYSLGYGGADQETQYF. The rearrangement links TRBV6-2 or TRBV6-3 to TRBJ2-5; 8 bases align to TRBD2. The CDR3 sequence is 19 residues long. Germline assignment: CDR1 MNHEY and CDR2 SVGEGT. V shed 0 bases, J shed 0 bases, and the junction held 12 bases outside the gene matches.